This T cell receptor (beta chain) was captured by sequencing in a study of blood T cell repertoires in COVID-19. As for the study in general: Specimens from acute and convalescent COVID-19 originated in the United States, Italy and Spain. PBMCs, B-cell-depleted T cells, or T cells provided the cDNA or gDNA that made up the material.

The CDR3 covers 17 residues. Germline-derived CDR1 and CDR2 are LNHNV and YYDKDF (reference sequence). V was clipped by 0 bases and J by 7 bases, with 18 bases between them. Source study methods: Reference gene primer amplification yielded estimated nucleated cell counts. Some clones are missing from TCRdb's copy, which holds only in-frame ones; the method was immunoSEQ multiplex PCR. That table supplies the V and J calls and clone size; D and trimming were determined from the DNA. The sample lists roughly 91,000 clones, 80% to 85% occurring once. The sequence was obtained from a man aged 65 to 79 with active or convalescent COVID-19. This sequence joins TRBV15 and TRBJ2-2; no reliable D call. Sequencing was carried out using peripheral blood. The CDR3 nucleotides are TGTGCCACCAGCAGAGATGTAGGTGCGGTAGCCTTCGGGGAGCTGTTTTTT. Its protein is CATSRDVGAVAFGELFF.